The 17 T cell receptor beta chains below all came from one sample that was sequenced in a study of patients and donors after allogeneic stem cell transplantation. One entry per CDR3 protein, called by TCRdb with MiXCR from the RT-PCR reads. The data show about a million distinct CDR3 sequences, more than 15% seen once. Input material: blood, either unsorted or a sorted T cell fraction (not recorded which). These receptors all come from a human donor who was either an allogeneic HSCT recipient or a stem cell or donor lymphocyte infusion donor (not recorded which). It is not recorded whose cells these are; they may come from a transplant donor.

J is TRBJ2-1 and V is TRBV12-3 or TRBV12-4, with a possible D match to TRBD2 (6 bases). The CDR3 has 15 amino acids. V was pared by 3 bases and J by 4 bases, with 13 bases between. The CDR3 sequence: CASSFGGKVYNEQFF. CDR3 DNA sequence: TGTGCCAGCAGTTTCGGCGGGAAGGTTTACAATGAGCAGTTCTTC.

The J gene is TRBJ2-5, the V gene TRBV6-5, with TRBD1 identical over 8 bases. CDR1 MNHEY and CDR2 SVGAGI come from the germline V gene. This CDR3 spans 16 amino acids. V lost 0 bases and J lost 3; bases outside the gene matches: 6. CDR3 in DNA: TGTGCCAGCAGTTACTCGTTAGGACAGGGAGAAGAGACCCAGTACTTC. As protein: CASSYSLGQGEETQYF.

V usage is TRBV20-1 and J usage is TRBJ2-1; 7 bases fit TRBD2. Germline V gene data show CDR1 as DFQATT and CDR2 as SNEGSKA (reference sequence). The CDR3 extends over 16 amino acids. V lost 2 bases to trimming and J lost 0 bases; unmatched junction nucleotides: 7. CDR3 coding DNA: TGCAGTGCTAGAAAAATAGCGGGCCCCTCCTACAATGAGCAGTTCTTC. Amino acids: CSARKIAGPSYNEQFF.

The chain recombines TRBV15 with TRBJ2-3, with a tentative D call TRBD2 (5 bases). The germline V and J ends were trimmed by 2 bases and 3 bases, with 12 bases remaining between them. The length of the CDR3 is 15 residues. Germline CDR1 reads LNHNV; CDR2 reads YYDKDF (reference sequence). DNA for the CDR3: TGTGCCACCAGCAGATATCAAGGGAGAACAGATACGCAGTATTTT. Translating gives CATSRYQGRTDTQYF.

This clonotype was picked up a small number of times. The CDR3 spells CASSLLVGVSGANVLTF. CDR3 sequence (DNA): TGTGCCAGCAGCTTACTAGTGGGAGTATCCGGGGCCAACGTCCTGACTTTC. This chain joins TRBV7-6 and TRBJ2-6, with TRBD2 as a possible D gene (5 bases). V lost 2 bases and J 4 bases, leaving 15 bases between the germline ends. The CDR3 runs 17 residues. From germline, CDR1 is SGHVS and CDR2 FNYEAQ.

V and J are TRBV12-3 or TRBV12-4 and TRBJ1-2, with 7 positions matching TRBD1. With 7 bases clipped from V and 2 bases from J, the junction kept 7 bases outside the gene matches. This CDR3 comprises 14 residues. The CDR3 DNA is TGTGCCAGCACAATGCCGGGACAGAACTATGGCTACACCTTC. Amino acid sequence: CASTMPGQNYGYTF.

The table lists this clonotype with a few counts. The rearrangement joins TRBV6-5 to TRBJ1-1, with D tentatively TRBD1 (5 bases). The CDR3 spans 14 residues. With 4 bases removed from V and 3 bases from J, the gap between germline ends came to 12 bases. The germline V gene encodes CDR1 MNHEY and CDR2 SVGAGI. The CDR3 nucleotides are TGTGCCAGCAGTTGGCAGGGAAGGGACACTGAAGCTTTCTTT. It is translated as CASSWQGRDTEAFF.

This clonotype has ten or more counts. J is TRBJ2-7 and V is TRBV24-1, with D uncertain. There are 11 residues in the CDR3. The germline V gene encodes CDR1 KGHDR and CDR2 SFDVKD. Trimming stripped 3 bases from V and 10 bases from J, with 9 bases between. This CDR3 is CATSDTYGQYF. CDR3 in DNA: TGTGCCACCAGTGATACCTACGGACAGTACTTC.

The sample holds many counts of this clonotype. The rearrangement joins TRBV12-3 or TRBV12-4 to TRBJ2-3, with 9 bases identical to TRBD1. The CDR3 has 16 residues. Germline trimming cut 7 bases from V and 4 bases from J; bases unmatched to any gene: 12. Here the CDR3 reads CASKPTGGFRADTQYF. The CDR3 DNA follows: TGTGCCAGCAAACCGACAGGGGGGTTTAGGGCAGATACGCAGTATTTT.

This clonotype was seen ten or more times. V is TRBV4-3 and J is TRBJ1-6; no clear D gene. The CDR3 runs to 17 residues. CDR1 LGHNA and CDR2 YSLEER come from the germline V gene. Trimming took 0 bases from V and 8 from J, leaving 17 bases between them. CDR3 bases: TGCGCCAGCAGCCAAGAAAATAGCGGGCAGAGGGATTCACCCCTCCACTTT. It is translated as CASSQENSGQRDSPLHF.

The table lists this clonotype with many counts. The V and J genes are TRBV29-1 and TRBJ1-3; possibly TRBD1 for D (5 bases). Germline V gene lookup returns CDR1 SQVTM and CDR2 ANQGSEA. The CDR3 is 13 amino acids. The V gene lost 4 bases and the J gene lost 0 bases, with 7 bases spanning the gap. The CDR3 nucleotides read TGCAGCGTTGGACAGAGCTCTGGAAACACCATATATTTT. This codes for CSVGQSSGNTIYF. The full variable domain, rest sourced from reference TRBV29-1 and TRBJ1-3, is SAVISQKPSRDICQRGTSLTIQCQVDSQVTMMFWYRQQPGQSLTLIATANQGSEATYESGFVIDKFPISRPNLTFSTLTVSNMSPEDSSIYLCSVGQSSGNTIYFGEGSWLTVV.

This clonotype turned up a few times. CDR3 in amino acids: CASSSRLAGGTQETQYF. For the CDR3, the DNA is TGTGCCAGCAGCTCTCGACTAGCGGGGGGAACCCAAGAGACCCAGTACTTC. The chain recombines TRBV7-8 with TRBJ2-5, with 13 bases aligning to TRBD2. Trimming took 4 bases from V and 1 from J; bases not matched to a gene: 6. The germline V gene encodes CDR1 SGHVS and CDR2 FQNEAQ. The CDR3 is 17 residues long.

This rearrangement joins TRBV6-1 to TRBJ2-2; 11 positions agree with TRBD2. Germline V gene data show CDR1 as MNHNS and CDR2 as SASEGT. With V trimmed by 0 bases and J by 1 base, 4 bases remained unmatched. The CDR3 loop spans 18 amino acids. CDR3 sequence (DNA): TGTGCCAGCAGTGAAGCACTAGCGGGAGCCCTGAACACCGGGGAGCTGTTTTTT. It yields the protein CASSEALAGALNTGELFF.

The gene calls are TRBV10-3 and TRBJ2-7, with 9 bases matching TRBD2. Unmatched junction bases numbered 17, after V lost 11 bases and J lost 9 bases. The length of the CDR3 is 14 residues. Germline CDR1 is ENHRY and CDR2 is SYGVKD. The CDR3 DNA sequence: TGTGCCCTCCCTAGCGGGGTGGACCTAGGTGGGCAGTACTTC. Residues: CALPSGVDLGGQYF.

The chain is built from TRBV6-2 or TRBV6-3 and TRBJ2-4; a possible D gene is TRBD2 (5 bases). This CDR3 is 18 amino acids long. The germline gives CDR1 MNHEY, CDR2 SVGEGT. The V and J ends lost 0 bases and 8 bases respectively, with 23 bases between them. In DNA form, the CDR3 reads TGTGCCAGCAGTTACTCGACTATGCTATCTAGCCAGTCGGACATTCAGTACTTC. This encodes CASSYSTMLSSQSDIQYF.

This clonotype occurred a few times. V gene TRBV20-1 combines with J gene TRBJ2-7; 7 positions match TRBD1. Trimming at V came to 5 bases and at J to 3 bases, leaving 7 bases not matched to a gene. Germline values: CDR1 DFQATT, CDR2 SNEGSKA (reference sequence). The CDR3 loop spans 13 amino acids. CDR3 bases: TGCAGTGCTGAGGGCAGGGACAGCTACGAGCAGTACTTC. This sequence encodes CSAEGRDSYEQYF.

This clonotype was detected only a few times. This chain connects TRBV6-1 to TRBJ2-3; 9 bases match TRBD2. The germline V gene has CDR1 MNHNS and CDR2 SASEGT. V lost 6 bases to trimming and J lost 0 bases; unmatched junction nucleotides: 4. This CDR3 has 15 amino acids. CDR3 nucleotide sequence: TGTGCCAGCAGGAGGACTAGCGTCAGCACAGATACGCAGTATTTT. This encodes CASRRTSVSTDTQYF.